The 19 T cell receptor beta chains below come from one sample, sequenced in a study of T-cell reconstitution after alpha-beta-depleted transplantation in children. Preparation of the TCRbeta library involved a method that used unique molecular identifiers. A single record per CDR3 protein comes from TCRdb applying MiXCR to the PCR reads. The sample consists of about 870,000 distinct CDR3 sequences, roughly 15% of them appearing once. The source was PBMCs, mostly from graft donor cells, collected 360 days after TCRalphabeta/CD19-depleted stem cell transplant. These receptors were collected from a male patient aged 10 to 17 who had a stem cell transplant for acute lymphoblastic leukemia, so the T cells may come from the graft donor.

This clonotype has ten or more counts. The V and J genes are TRBV18 and TRBJ2-7, with D possibly being TRBD1 (6 bases). This CDR3 has 16 amino acids. Germline V gene lookup returns CDR1 KGHSH and CDR2 LQKENI. V dropped 0 bases and J dropped 7 bases, with 19 bases sitting between them. The CDR3 DNA reads as TGTGCCAGCTCACCACCGCCGGGACACCTACTATTTGAGCAGTACTTC. As protein: CASSPPPGHLLFEQYF.

This clonotype was observed a handful of times. V gene TRBV5-1 combines with J gene TRBJ2-1, with D tentatively TRBD1 (5 bases). Trimming pared 4 bases from V and 12 bases from J, leaving 17 bases between. Germline V gene lookup returns CDR1 SGHRS and CDR2 YFSETQ. The CDR3 totals 13 residues. CDR3 DNA: TGCGCCAGCAGCCTCCAGGGTCAAACCGCGCAGTTCTTC. Its translation is CASSLQGQTAQFF. Full variable domain (rest looked up from reference TRBV5-1 and TRBJ2-1): KAGVTQTPRYLIKTRGQQVTLSCSPISGHRSVSWYQQTPGQGLQFLFEYFSETQRNKGNFPGRFSGRQFSNSRSEMNVSTLELGDSALYLCASSLQGQTAQFFGPGTRLTVL.

This clonotype was recorded many times. CDR3 loop: CAISGRDRSYEQYF. The CDR3 DNA is TGTGCCATCAGTGGCCGGGACAGGTCCTACGAGCAGTACTTC. The chain employs TRBV10-3 and TRBJ2-7, with TRBD1 identical over 8 bases. Germline-derived CDR1 and CDR2 are ENHRY and SYGVKD. Trimming took 4 bases from V and 1 from J; bases not matched to a gene: 3. The CDR3 runs to 14 residues.

This clonotype has a handful of counts. DNA of the CDR3: TGTGCCAGCAGCGAATACGTGACAGTCAATCGGGAAGATACGCAGTATTTT. It translates to CASSEYVTVNREDTQYF. This sequence joins TRBV13 and TRBJ2-3, with D possibly called TRBD1 or TRBD2 (5 bases each). The length of the CDR3 is 17 residues. Germline assignment: CDR1 PRHDT and CDR2 FYEKMQ (reference sequence). The V and J ends lost 5 bases and 5 bases respectively, with 23 bases between them.

This clonotype was detected ten times or more. The chain couples TRBV5-1 to TRBJ2-7; 10 nucleotides align to TRBD2. Trimming took 4 bases from V and 0 from J; bases not matched to a gene: 10. Germline V gene lookup returns CDR1 SGHRS and CDR2 YFSETQ. The CDR3 is 17 residues long. The CDR3 nucleotides read TGCGCCAGCAGCACTTGGACTAGCGGCGTTACCTCCTACGAGCAGTACTTC. This encodes CASSTWTSGVTSYEQYF.

In its sample, this clonotype was seen a few times. V gene TRBV7-9 combines with J gene TRBJ1-5; D remains unclear. Trimming stripped 8 bases from V and 3 bases from J, with 8 bases between. The germline V gene encodes CDR1 SEHNR and CDR2 FQNEAQ (reference sequence). The CDR3 sequence is 12 residues long. In DNA form, the CDR3 reads TGTGCCAGCGAGGGATACAATCAGCCCCAGCATTTT. Encoded protein: CASEGYNQPQHF.

This clonotype was picked up a small number of times. This rearrangement joins TRBV5-1 to TRBJ2-3; D is unresolved. Per the germline V gene, CDR1 is SGHRS and CDR2 is YFSETQ. This CDR3 has 13 residues. V was clipped by 4 bases and J by 13 bases, with 19 bases between them. This chain's CDR3 is CASSLHARISKYF. As DNA, the CDR3 is TGCGCCAGCAGCCTCCACGCGCGAATCTCTAAGTATTTT.

There are many counts of this clonotype. The V call is TRBV12-3 or TRBV12-4, the J call TRBJ2-7; 9 bases are a match to TRBD1. The junction had 5 bases not matched to a gene; V was cut back by 4 bases and J by 4 bases. This CDR3 contains 14 residues. The CDR3 spells CASSWGQGTYEQYF. CDR3 DNA sequence: TGTGCCAGCAGTTGGGGACAGGGAACATACGAGCAGTACTTC.

This chain joins TRBV5-1 and TRBJ1-1; D is undetermined. Germline CDR1 SGHRS, CDR2 YFSETQ. The CDR3 contains 14 residues. Deletions cut 4 bases from V and 4 bases from J, with 14 bases between. The CDR3 here is CASSLASASTEAFF. The CDR3 nucleotides read TGCGCCAGCAGCCTGGCATCAGCGTCCACTGAAGCTTTCTTT.

The chain links TRBV4-2 to TRBJ2-3; 11 nucleotides align to TRBD2. Germline CDR1 reads LGHNA; CDR2 reads YNFKEQ. Losses at the gene ends were 0 bases for V and 4 bases for J; bases not matched to a gene: 3. The CDR3 sequence is 16 residues long. The CDR3 reads CASSQELAGAPDTQYF. The CDR3 DNA sequence: TGTGCCAGCAGCCAAGAACTAGCGGGAGCCCCAGATACGCAGTATTTT.

Of note for this clonotype: The conserved final phenylalanine or tryptophan is absent from the CDR3, which likely points to a read error. The DNA is left out, because the CDR3 cannot be placed on it with certainty; the CDR3 is given as TCRdb lists it. The chain employs TRBV20-1 and TRBJ1-2. The CDR3 is 9 residues long, ends included. Germline V gene data show CDR1 as DFQATT and CDR2 as SNEGSKA (reference sequence). CDR3 protein: CSARDRGPT.

The V gene is TRBV30, the J gene TRBJ2-7, with D tentatively TRBD2 (6 bases). CDR1 is GTSNPN and CDR2 is SVGIG in the germline V gene (reference sequence). V dropped 5 bases and J dropped 3 bases, with 17 bases sitting between them. The CDR3 runs to 14 residues. The CDR3 loop is CAWSPGVRLYEQYF. As DNA, the CDR3 is TGTGCCTGGTCACCGGGAGTCCGTCTCTACGAGCAGTACTTC. Complete variable domain (other parts from reference TRBV30 and TRBJ2-7): SQTIHQWPATLVQPVGSPLSLECTVEGTSNPNLYWYRQAAGRGLQLLFYSVGIGQISSEVPQNLSASRPQDRQFILSSKKLLLSDSGFYLCAWSPGVRLYEQYFGPGTRLTVT.

In its sample, this clonotype was seen many times. The genes are TRBV11-2 and TRBJ1-1, with D unclear. Trimming took 5 bases from V and 7 from J, leaving 8 bases between them. Per germline, CDR1 SGHAT and CDR2 FQNNGV. This CDR3 comprises 11 residues. CDR3 in DNA: TGTGCCAGCAGCCGCGGACGTGAAGCTTTCTTT. This translates into CASSRGREAFF.

In this sample, this clonotype turned up a few times. The chain employs TRBV7-9 and TRBJ2-3; D may be TRBD1 or TRBD2 (5 bases each). The length of the CDR3 is 12 residues. The V gene's germline CDR1 is SEHNR and CDR2 FQNEAQ (reference sequence). Trimming removed 4 bases at V and 7 bases at J, with 9 bases between. This chain's CDR3 is CASSSGLHTQYF. As DNA, the CDR3 is TGTGCCAGCAGCTCGGGGCTTCATACGCAGTATTTT.

The sample holds many counts of this clonotype. The J gene is TRBJ1-1, the V gene TRBV7-9; tentative D call: TRBD1 (5 bases). The V end lost 8 bases, the J end lost 5 bases, and 12 bases lay between the germline ends. The CDR3 length is 12 residues. CDR1 SEHNR and CDR2 FQNEAQ come from the germline V gene (reference sequence). CDR3 in DNA: TGTGCCAGCGGGCAGGGTGGTACTGAAGCTTTCTTT. Protein: CASGQGGTEAFF. Supplemented by reference TRBV7-9 and TRBJ1-1, the full variable domain reads DTGVSQNPRHKITKRGQNVTFRCDPISEHNRLYWYRQTLGQGPEFLTYFQNEAQLEKSRLLSDRFSAERPKGSFSTLEIQRTEQGDSAMYLCASGQGGTEAFFGQGTRLTVV.

On this clonotype: One end of the junction does not line up with germline, which may come from a read error. The gene calls are TRBV29-1 and TRBJ1-2; the D is unclear. Germline V lookup: CDR1 SQVTM, CDR2 ANQGSEA. The CDR3 totals 13 residues. The CDR3: CSVEAVMNYGYTF. The CDR3 nucleotides read TGCAGCGTGGAAGCTGTGATGAACTATGGCTACACCTTC.

Ten or more counts support this clonotype. The CDR3 DNA is TGCGCCAGCAGCATCGCTTCGGATCATCGGGAAGAGTGGAACACTGAAGCTTTCTTT. Translated, it gives CASSIASDHREEWNTEAFF. V and J are TRBV5-1 and TRBJ1-1; no definite D call. Germline assignment: CDR1 SGHRS and CDR2 YFSETQ. This CDR3 has 19 amino acids. Trimming shortened V by 4 bases and J by 1 base, and 26 bases separated the two germline ends. The full variable domain, rest sourced from reference TRBV5-1 and TRBJ1-1, is KAGVTQTPRYLIKTRGQQVTLSCSPISGHRSVSWYQQTPGQGLQFLFEYFSETQRNKGNFPGRFSGRQFSNSRSEMNVSTLELGDSALYLCASSIASDHREEWNTEAFFGQGTRLTVV.

This clonotype was detected only a few times. J is TRBJ1-2 and V is TRBV5-1; D is ambiguous. CDR3 length: 14 residues. The germline V gene has CDR1 SGHRS and CDR2 YFSETQ. V lost 6 bases, J lost 4 bases, and 16 bases lay in between. CDR3 bases: TGCGCCAGCACCTCAACCGCGAACCCCTATGGCTACACCTTC. Protein product: CASTSTANPYGYTF.

This chain links TRBV6-4 with TRBJ1-2; 8 bases map to TRBD1. Trimming at V came to 6 bases and at J to 6 bases, leaving 6 bases not matched to a gene. Germline V gene sequence: CDR1 MRHNA, CDR2 SNTAGT. The CDR3 sequence is 13 residues long. The CDR3 DNA is TGTGCCAGCAGGCGACAGGGGAGGAATGGCTACACCTTC. Protein product: CASRRQGRNGYTF.